This TCR beta chain was recovered during a study of beta chain features in type 1 diabetes. This clone was counted only a few times. Its antigen is not identified. Other DNA variants within this sample encode the same CDR3. Expressed TCRB transcripts were sequenced after all isolated RNA was converted to cDNA. The data were produced by immunoSEQ multiplex PCR, yet TCRdb's version contains in-frame clones alone and is incomplete. The sample holds over 150,000 clones, about 7.9% seen once. CDR3 length equals 13 residues. Germline V gene data show CDR1 as SGHTA and CDR2 as FQGNSA. Trimming cost V 5 bases and J 5 bases, with 12 bases left between them. The study's findings and limits: Among patients with Type 1 diabetes, TCRB CDR3s were moderately but significantly shorter in every one of the four CD4+ subsets.

The chain is built from TRBV7-2 and TRBJ2-5, with D tentatively TRBD2 (5 bases). The sequenced sample was central memory CD4+ T cells from blood. This TCR derives from a man younger than 35 with type 1 diabetes. The CDR3 coding sequence is TGTGCCAGCAGCCTAGGCAGGAGGGAGACCCAGTACTTC. It yields the protein CASSLGRRETQYF.